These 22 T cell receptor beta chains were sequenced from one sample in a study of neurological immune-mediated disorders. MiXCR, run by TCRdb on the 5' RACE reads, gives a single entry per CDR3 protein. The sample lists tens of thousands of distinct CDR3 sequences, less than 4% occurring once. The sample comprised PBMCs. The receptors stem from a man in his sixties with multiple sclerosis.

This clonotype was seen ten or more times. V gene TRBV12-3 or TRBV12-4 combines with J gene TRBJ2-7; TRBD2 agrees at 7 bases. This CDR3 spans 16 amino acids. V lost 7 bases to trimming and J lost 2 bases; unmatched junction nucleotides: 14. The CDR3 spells CASIKDASGKPYEQYF. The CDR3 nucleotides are TGTGCCAGCATAAAGGACGCTAGCGGAAAACCCTACGAGCAGTACTTC.

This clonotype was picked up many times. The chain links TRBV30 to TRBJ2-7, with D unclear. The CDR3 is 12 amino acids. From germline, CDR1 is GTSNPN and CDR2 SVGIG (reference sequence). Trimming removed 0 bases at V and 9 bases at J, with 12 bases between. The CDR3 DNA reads TGTGCCTGGAGTGTCCTAAGTCCGGGGCAGTACTTC. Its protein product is CAWSVLSPGQYF.

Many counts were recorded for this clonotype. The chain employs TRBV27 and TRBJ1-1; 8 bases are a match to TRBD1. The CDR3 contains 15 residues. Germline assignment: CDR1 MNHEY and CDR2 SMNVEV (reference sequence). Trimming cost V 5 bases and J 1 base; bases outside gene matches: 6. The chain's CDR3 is CASSRGQDRNTEAFF. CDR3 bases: TGTGCCAGCAGTAGGGGACAGGACCGGAACACTGAAGCTTTCTTT.

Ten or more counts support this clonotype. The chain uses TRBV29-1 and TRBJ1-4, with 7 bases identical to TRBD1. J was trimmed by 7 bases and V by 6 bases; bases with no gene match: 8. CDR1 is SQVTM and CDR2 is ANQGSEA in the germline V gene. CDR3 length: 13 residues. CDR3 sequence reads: CSVGLTGSEKLFF. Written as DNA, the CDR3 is TGCAGCGTCGGGTTGACAGGGTCTGAAAAACTGTTTTTT.

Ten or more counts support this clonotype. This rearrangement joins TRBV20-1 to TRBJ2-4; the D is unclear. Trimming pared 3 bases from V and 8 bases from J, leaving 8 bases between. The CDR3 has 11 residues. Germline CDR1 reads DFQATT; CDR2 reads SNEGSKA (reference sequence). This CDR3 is CSASPEDIQYF. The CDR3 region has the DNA TGCAGTGCTAGTCCTGAGGACATTCAGTACTTC.

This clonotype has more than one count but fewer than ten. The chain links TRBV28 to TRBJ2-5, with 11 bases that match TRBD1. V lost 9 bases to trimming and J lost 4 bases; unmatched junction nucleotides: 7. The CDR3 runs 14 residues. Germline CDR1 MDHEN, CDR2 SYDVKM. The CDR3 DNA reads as TGTGCCAGTGGACAGGGGGCCGGTGGAGAGACCCAGTACTTC. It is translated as CASGQGAGGETQYF.

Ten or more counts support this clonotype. The DNA for the CDR3 is TGCAGTGCCCCTTGGGACAGGTTCGCCTACGAGCAGTACTTC. Translated, it gives CSAPWDRFAYEQYF. The genes are TRBV20-1 and TRBJ2-7, with 8 positions matching TRBD1. This CDR3 region has 14 residues. V was pared by 6 bases and J by 2 bases, with 9 bases of the junction left unmatched. Germline-derived CDR1 and CDR2 are DFQATT and SNEGSKA (reference sequence).

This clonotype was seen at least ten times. The CDR3 reads CASSEDLNTEAFF. The CDR3 nucleotides read TGTGCCAGCTCCGAGGACCTGAACACTGAAGCTTTCTTT. The chain recombines TRBV18 with TRBJ1-1; D gene ambiguous. CDR3 length: 13 residues. From germline, CDR1 is KGHSH and CDR2 LQKENI. V was pared by 6 bases and J by 0 bases, with 8 bases between.

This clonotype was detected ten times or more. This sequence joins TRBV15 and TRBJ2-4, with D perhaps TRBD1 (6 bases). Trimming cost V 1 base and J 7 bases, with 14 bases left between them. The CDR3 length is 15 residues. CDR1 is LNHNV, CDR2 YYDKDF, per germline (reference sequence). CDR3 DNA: TGTGCCACCAGCAGAGTGGCAGGGGAAGGGAACATTCAGTACTTC. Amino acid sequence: CATSRVAGEGNIQYF. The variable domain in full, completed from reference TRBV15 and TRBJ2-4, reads DAMVIQNPRYQVTQFGKPVTLSCSQTLNHNVMYWYQQKSSQAPKLLFHYYDKDFNNEADTPDNFQSRRPNTSFCFLDIRSPGLGDTAMYLCATSRVAGEGNIQYFGAGTRLSVL.

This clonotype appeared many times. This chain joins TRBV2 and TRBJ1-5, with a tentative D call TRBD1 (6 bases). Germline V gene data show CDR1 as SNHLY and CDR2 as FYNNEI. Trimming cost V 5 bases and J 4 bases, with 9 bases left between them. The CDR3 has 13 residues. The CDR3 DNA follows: TGTGCCAGCAGTCCGGGACATAATCAGCCCCAGCATTTT. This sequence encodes CASSPGHNQPQHF.

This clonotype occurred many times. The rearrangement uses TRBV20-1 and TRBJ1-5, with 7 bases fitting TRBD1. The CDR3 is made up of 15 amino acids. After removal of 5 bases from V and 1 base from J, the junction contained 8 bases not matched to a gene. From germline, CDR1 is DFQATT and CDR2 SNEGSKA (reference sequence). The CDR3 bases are TGCAGTGCTCCCCAAGGGGGACAGAGCAATCAGCCCCAGCATTTT. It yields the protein CSAPQGGQSNQPQHF.

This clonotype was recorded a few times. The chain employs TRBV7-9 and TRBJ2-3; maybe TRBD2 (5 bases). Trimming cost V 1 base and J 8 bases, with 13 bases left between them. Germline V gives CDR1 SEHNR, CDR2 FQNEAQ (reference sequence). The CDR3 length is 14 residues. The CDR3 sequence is CASSLGVRGRTQYF. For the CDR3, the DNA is TGTGCCAGCAGCTTAGGGGTTCGAGGGCGTACGCAGTATTTT.

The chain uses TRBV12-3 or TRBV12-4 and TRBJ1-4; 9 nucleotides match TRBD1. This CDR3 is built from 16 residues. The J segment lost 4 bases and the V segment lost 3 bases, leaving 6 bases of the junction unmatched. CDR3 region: CASSLDRGPLNEKLFF. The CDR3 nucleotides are TGTGCCAGCAGTTTGGACAGGGGCCCACTTAATGAAAAACTGTTTTTT.

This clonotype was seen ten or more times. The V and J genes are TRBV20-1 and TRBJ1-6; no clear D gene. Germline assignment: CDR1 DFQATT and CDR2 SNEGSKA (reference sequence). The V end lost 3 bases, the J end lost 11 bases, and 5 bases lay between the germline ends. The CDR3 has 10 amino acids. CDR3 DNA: TGCAGTGCTAGTGAGCCACCCCTCCACTTT. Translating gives CSASEPPLHF.

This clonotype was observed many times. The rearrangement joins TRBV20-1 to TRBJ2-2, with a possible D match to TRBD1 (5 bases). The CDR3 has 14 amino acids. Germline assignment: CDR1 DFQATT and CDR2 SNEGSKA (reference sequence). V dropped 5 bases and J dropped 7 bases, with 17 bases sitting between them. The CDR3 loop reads CSAYSRGDLGELFF. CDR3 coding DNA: TGCAGTGCTTACTCTAGGGGCGACCTCGGGGAGCTGTTTTTT.

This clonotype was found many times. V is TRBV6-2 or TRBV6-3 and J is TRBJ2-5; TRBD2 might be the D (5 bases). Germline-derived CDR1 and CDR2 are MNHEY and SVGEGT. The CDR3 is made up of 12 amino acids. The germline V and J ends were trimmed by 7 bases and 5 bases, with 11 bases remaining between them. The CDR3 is CASTGRRETQYF. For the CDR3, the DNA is TGTGCCAGCACTGGGCGGAGGGAGACCCAGTACTTC.

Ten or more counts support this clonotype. CDR3 sequence reads: CASSRGHDNYEQYF. The CDR3 bases are TGTGCCAGCAGCCGGGGACACGATAACTACGAGCAGTACTTC. The chain links TRBV9 to TRBJ2-7, with D possibly matching TRBD1 (6 bases). The V gene lost 4 bases and the J gene lost 3 bases, with 14 bases spanning the gap. Germline CDR1 reads SGDLS; CDR2 reads YYNGEE. The CDR3 is 14 amino acids.

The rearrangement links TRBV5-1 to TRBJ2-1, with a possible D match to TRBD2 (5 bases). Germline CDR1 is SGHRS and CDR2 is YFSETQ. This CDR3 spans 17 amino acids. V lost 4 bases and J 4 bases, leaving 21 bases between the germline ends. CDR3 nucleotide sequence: TGCGCCAGCAGCCGCCGCGGCCCGGGGTCGGGGTACAATGAGCAGTTCTTC. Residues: CASSRRGPGSGYNEQFF.

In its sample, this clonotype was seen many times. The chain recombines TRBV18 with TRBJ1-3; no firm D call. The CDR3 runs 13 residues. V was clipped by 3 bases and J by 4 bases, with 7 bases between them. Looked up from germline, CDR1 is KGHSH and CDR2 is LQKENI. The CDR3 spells CASSPSVGNTIYF. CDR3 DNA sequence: TGTGCCAGCTCACCCTCAGTCGGAAACACCATATATTTT.

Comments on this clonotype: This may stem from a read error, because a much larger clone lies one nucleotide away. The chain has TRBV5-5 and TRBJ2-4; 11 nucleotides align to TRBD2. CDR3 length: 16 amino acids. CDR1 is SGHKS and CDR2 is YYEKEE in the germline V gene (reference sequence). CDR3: CASSVTSGNSKKIQYF. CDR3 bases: TGTGCCAGCAGCGTGACTAGCGGGAACTCCAAAAAAATTCAGTACTTC.

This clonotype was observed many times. The CDR3 sequence: CASSFLFLGGGNTIYF. The CDR3 nucleotides are TGTGCCAGCAGTTTTTTATTCCTCGGGGGGGGAAACACCATATATTTT. The J gene is TRBJ1-3, the V gene TRBV28; tentative D call: TRBD1 (5 bases). This CDR3 is 16 amino acids long. V was pared by 3 bases and J by 4 bases, with 16 bases between. Germline values: CDR1 MDHEN, CDR2 SYDVKM.

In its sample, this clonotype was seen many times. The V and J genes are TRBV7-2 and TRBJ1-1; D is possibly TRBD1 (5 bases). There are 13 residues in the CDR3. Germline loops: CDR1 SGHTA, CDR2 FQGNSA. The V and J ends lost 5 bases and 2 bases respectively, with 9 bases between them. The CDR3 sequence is CASSHGGNTEAFF. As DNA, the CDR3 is TGTGCCAGCAGCCATGGGGGAAACACTGAAGCTTTCTTT.